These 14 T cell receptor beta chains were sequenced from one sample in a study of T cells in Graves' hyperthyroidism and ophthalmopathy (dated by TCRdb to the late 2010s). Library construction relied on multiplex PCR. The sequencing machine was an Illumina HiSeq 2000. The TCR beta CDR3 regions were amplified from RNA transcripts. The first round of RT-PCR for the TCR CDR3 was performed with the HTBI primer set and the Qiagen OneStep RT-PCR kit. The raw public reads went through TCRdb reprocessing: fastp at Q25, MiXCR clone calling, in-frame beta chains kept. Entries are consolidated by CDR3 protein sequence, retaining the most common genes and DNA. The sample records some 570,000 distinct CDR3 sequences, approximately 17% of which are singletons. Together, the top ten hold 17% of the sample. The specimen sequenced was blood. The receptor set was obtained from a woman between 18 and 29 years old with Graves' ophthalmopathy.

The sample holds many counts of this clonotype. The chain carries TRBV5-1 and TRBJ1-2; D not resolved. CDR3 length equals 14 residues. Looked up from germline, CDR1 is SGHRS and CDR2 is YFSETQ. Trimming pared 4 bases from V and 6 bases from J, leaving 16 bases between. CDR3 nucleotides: TGCGCCAGCAGCACAGAAGCTGGGCACAATGGCTACACCTTC. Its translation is CASSTEAGHNGYTF.

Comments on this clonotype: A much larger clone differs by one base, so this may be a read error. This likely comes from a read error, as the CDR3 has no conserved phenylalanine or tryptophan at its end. CDR3 DNA sequence: TGCGCCAGCAGCGCCAGGGGATTCGACACTGAAGCTTTCTCT. The encoded protein is CASSARGFDTEAFS. This chain joins TRBV5-1 and TRBJ1-1; D is possibly TRBD1 (6 bases). The CDR3 covers 14 residues. Germline V gene data show CDR1 as SGHRS and CDR2 as YFSETQ. V was pared by 4 bases and J by 3 bases, with 13 bases between.

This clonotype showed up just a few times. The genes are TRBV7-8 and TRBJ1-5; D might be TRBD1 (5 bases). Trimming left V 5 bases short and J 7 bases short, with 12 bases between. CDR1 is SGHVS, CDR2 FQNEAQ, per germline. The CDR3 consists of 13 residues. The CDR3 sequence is CASSQGVQQPQHF. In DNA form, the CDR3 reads TGTGCCAGCAGCCAAGGGGTGCAGCAGCCCCAGCATTTT.

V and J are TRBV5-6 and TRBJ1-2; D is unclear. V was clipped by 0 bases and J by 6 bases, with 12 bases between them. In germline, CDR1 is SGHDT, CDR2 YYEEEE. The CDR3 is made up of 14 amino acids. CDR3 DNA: TGTGCCAGCAGCTTGGGGCAGTTCGATCATGGCTACACCTTC. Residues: CASSLGQFDHGYTF.

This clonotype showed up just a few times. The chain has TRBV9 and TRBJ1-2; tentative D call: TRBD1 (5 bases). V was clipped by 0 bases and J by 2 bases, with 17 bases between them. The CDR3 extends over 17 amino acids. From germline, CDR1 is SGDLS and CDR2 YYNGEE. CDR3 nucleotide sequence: TGTGCCAGCAGCGTAGATCCGGGGGGGAGAACCAACTATGGCTACACCTTC. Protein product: CASSVDPGGRTNYGYTF. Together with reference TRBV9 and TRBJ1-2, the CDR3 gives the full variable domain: DSGVTQTPKHLITATGQRVTLRCSPRSGDLSVYWYQQSLDQGLQFLIQYYNGEERAKGNILERFSAQQFPDLHSELNLSSLELGDSALYFCASSVDPGGRTNYGYTFGSGTRLTVV.

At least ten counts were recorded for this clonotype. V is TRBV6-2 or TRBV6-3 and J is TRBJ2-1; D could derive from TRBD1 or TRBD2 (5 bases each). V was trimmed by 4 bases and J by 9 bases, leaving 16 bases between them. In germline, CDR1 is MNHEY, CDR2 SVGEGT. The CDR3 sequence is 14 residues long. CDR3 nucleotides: TGTGCCAGCAGTTTGGGGGAACGTGGTTCTGAGCAGTTCTTC. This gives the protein CASSLGERGSEQFF.

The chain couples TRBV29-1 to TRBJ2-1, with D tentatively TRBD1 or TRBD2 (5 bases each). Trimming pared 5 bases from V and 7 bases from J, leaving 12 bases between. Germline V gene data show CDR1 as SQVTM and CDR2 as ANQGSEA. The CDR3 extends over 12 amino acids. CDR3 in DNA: TGCAGCGTTATGGGTGGGGGAAATGAGCAGTTCTTC. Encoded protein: CSVMGGGNEQFF.

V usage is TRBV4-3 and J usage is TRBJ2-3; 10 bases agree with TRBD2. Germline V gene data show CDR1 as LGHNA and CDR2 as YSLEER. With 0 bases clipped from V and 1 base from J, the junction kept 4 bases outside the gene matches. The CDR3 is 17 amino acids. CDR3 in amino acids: CASSQDLAGVGTDTQYF. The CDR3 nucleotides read TGCGCCAGCAGCCAAGACCTAGCGGGAGTTGGCACAGATACGCAGTATTTT.

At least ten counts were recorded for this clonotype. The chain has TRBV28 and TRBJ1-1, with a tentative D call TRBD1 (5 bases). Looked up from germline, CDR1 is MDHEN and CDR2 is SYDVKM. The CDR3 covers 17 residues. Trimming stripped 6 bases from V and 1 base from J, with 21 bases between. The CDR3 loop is CASSPGPVGVANTEAFF. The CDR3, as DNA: TGTGCCAGCAGCCCGGGACCAGTTGGGGTGGCGAACACTGAAGCTTTCTTT. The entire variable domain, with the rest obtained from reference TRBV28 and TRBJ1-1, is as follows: DVKVTQSSRYLVKRTGEKVFLECVQDMDHENMFWYRQDPGLGLRLIYFSYDVKMKEKGDIPEGYSVSREKKERFSLILESASTNQTSMYLCASSPGPVGVANTEAFFGQGTRLTVV.

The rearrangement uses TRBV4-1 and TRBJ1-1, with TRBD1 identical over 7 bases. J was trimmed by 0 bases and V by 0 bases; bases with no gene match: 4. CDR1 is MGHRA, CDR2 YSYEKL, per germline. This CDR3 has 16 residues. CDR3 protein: CASSQDQTGVNTEAFF. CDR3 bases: TGCGCCAGCAGCCAAGATCAAACAGGGGTGAACACTGAAGCTTTCTTT.

The DNA for the CDR3 is TGTGCCAGCAGTTACTCGAAGGGACAGGGGGTTGTCGGGACAGATACGCAGTATTTT. Translating it yields CASSYSKGQGVVGTDTQYF. The chain couples TRBV6-5 to TRBJ2-3, with 11 bases fitting TRBD1. Trimming cost V 0 bases and J 3 bases; bases outside gene matches: 11. Germline assignment: CDR1 MNHEY and CDR2 SVGAGI. The CDR3 extends over 19 amino acids.

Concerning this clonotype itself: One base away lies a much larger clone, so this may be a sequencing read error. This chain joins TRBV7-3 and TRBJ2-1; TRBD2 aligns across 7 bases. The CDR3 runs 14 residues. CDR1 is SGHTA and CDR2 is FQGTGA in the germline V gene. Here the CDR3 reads CASSLTSYAGEQLF. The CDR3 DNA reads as TGTGCCAGCAGCTTGACTAGCTACGCGGGTGAGCAGCTCTTC.

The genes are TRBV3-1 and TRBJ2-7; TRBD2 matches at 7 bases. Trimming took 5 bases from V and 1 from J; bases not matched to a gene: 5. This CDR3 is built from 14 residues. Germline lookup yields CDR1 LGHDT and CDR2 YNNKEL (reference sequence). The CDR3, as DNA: TGTGCCAGCAGCAGAACTAGCGAGTCCTACGAGCAGTACTTC. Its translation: CASSRTSESYEQYF.

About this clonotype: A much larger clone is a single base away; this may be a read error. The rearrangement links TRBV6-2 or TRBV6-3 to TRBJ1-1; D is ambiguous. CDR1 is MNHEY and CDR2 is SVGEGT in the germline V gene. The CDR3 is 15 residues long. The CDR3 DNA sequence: TGTGCCAGCAGTTACTCGGGCAACATGAACACTGAAGCTCTCTTT. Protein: CASSYSGNMNTEALF.